The clone carrying this T cell receptor beta chain appeared a few times. The sample has other DNA sequences that encode this CDR3 too. The CDR3 contains 14 residues. The germline V gene has CDR1 SGHVS and CDR2 FNYEAQ. V was pared by 5 bases and J by 4 bases, with 11 bases between. With 60 Vbeta and 13 Jbeta primers, the PCR was carried out. Measured with immunoSEQ multiplex PCR; TCRdb has only the in-frame clones, and not every one. The sample includes approximately 140,000 clones, approximately 80% of them seen just once. This sample was included in a study of cytomegalovirus exposure and HLA in healthy donors.

V and J are TRBV7-6 and TRBJ1-4, with D maybe TRBD1 (6 bases). Material for sequencing was PBMCs. This receptor was taken from a boy aged 2-9 years in good health and CMV-seronegative. This CDR3 is CASSLDRLNEKLFF. The CDR3 DNA reads as TGTGCCAGCAGCCTAGACAGGCTTAATGAAAAACTGTTTTTT.